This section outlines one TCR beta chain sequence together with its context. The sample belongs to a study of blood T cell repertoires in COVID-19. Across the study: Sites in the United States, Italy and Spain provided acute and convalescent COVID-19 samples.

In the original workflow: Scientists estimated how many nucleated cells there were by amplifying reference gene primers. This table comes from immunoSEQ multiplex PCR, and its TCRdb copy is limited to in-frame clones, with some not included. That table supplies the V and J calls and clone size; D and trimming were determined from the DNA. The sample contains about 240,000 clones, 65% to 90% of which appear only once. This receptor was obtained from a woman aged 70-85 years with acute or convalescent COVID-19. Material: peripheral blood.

The CDR3, as DNA: TGTGCCAGCAGCTCATCGACAGATAATTCACCCCTCCACTTT. Protein sequence: CASSSSTDNSPLHF. V gene TRBV11-1 combines with J gene TRBJ1-6; possibly TRBD1 for D (5 bases). Germline V gene lookup returns CDR1 SGHAT and CDR2 FQDESV (reference sequence). The CDR3 has 14 amino acids. V was trimmed by 4 bases and J by 5 bases, leaving 9 bases between them.